The rows below give T cell receptor beta chains drawn from one sample of a study of blood T cell repertoires in COVID-19. Sequencing used immunoSEQ multiplex PCR; TCRdb keeps in-frame clones, though not all of them. The data contain approximately 490,000 clones, 70% to 90% of them singletons. Sequencing was done on a sample of PBMCs or T cells enriched from blood (not recorded which). The receptors come from a woman in her sixties who had recovered from COVID-19. Each CDR3 is given with its conserved first and last residue. A D gene is named only where the DNA matches it firmly. Clone size is given for some rows only: seen once, a few or many times, or a class if the clone is expanded.

>-|TRBV5-8|TRBJ1-2|TRBD1
CASSPPPGTGKYGYTF
TGTGCCAGCAGCCCACCCCCCGGGACAGGGAAGTATGGCTACACCTTC
>-|TRBV18|TRBJ1-1|-
CASFGQLNTEAFF
TGTGCCAGCTTCGGACAGTTAAACACTGAAGCTTTCTTT
>-|TRBV19|TRBJ1-6|TRBD1
CASSIPRTGRPSPLHF
TGTGCCAGTAGTATTCCCCGGACAGGGAGACCCTCACCCCTCCACTTT
>-|TRBV18|TRBJ2-5|TRBD1
CASSPPGTGGKETQYF
TGTGCCAGCTCACCACCTGGGACAGGGGGAAAAGAGACCCAGTACTTC
>-|TRBV5-6|TRBJ2-1|-
CASSLKGGDREQFF
TGTGCCAGCAGCTTAAAAGGGGGGGATCGCGAGCAGTTCTTC
>-|TRBV7-9|TRBJ1-1|-
CASSLGSTEAFF
TGTGCCAGCAGCTTAGGGAGCACTGAAGCTTTCTTT
>few|TRBV14|TRBJ1-3|-
CASSQEYISGNTIYF
TGTGCCAGCAGCCAAGAATACATCTCTGGAAACACCATATATTTT
>few|TRBV27|TRBJ1-6|-
CASSPTGFNSPLHF
TGTGCCAGCAGTCCTACAGGGTTCAATTCACCCCTCCACTTT
>-|TRBV20-1|TRBJ2-2|-
CSASTGVGPGELFF
TGCAGTGCTAGTACGGGAGTGGGGCCCGGGGAGCTGTTTTTT
>-|TRBV6-5|TRBJ2-3|TRBD2
CASTRLADSTDTQYF
TGTGCCAGCACCCGACTAGCGGATAGCACAGATACGCAGTATTTT
>few|TRBV6-1|TRBJ1-5|-
CASSEMGREHF
TGTGCCAGCAGTGAAATGGGCAGGGAGCATTTT
>-|TRBV7-2|TRBJ2-5|TRBD2
CASSPLRLAGDHQTQYF
TGTGCCAGCAGCCCCCTGCGGTTAGCGGGGGATCACCAGACCCAGTACTTC
>once|TRBV19|TRBJ1-2|-
CASSIGGLFGYTF
TGTGCCAGTAGTATCGGGGGATTGTTCGGCTACACCTTC
>-|TRBV5-1|TRBJ1-5|-
CASSLDGGGNQPQHF
TGCGCCAGCAGCTTGGATGGGGGCGGCAATCAGCCCCAGCATTTT
>-|TRBV6-5|TRBJ1-2|TRBD1
CASSQGAGGYTF
TGTGCCAGCAGCCAGGGGGCGGGAGGCTACACCTTC
>-|TRBV2|TRBJ1-5|-
CASSDVVRRQPQHF
TGTGCCAGCAGTGACGTAGTGAGGCGGCAGCCCCAGCATTTT
>few|TRBV7-2|TRBJ2-1|TRBD1
CASSVQGAIYNEQFF
TGTGCCAGCAGCGTACAGGGGGCGATCTACAATGAGCAGTTCTTC
>-|TRBV3-1/TRBV3-2|TRBJ1-1|-
CASKKSTEAFF
TGTGCCAGCAAGAAGAGCACTGAAGCTTTCTTT
>-|TRBV2|TRBJ1-6|TRBD1
CASRTSDRETSPLHF
TGTGCCAGCAGGACATCGGACAGGGAGACTTCACCCCTCCACTTT
>once|TRBV5-5|TRBJ1-3|-
CASSSATGPGNTIYF
TGTGCCAGCAGCTCCGCTACTGGGCCGGGAAACACCATATATTTT
>-|TRBV28|TRBJ1-6|TRBD1
CASSRDSHNSPLHF
TGTGCCAGCAGCCGGGACAGCCATAATTCACCCCTCCACTTT
>-|TRBV5-1|TRBJ2-5|-
CASSLQSGGSETQYF
TGCGCCAGCAGCTTGCAGTCTGGGGGCAGCGAGACCCAGTACTTC
>-|TRBV9|TRBJ1-1|TRBD1
CASSGTGTMNTEAFF
TGTGCCAGCAGCGGGACAGGGACTATGAACACTGAAGCTTTCTTT
>-|TRBV3-1/TRBV3-2|TRBJ2-7|TRBD2
CASSHARGGANYEQYF
TGTGCCAGCAGCCATGCACGGGGGGGCGCAAACTACGAGCAGTACTTC
>few|TRBV6-1|TRBJ1-6|-
CASSEGGRGSSPLHF
TGTGCCAGCAGTGAAGGGGGCAGGGGTAGCTCACCCCTCCACTTT
>-|TRBV7-2|TRBJ2-2|TRBD2
CASSFSPGGAGELFF
TGTGCCAGCAGCTTTAGTCCGGGGGGGGCCGGGGAGCTGTTTTTT
>-|TRBV14|TRBJ2-6|-
CASSSQGGFGANVLTF
TGTGCCAGCAGCTCCCAAGGGGGTTTCGGGGCCAACGTCCTGACTTTC
>-|TRBV5-1|TRBJ2-1|-
CASSLEEGLYNEQFF
TGCGCCAGCAGCTTGGAGGAGGGGTTGTACAATGAGCAGTTCTTC
>-|TRBV19|TRBJ2-1|-
CASIRGDSSYNEQFF
TGTGCCAGTATCCGCGGGGACAGCTCCTACAATGAGCAGTTCTTC
>-|TRBV5-1|TRBJ2-3|-
CASSLDGSRQQYF
TGCGCCAGCAGCCTAGATGGGTCCCGGCAGCAGTATTTT
>-|TRBV18|TRBJ2-1|TRBD2
CASSPRRRRENEQFF
TGTGCCAGCTCACCACGACGGCGGCGGGAGAATGAGCAGTTCTTC
>-|TRBV12-3/TRBV12-4|TRBJ2-7|-
CASRLRQSYEQYF
TGTGCCAGCAGGCTTAGACAATCCTACGAGCAGTACTTC
>-|TRBV3-1/TRBV3-2|TRBJ2-7|TRBD2
CASSRTSWGEQYF
TGTGCCAGCAGCCGGACTAGCTGGGGCGAGCAGTACTTC
>-|TRBV10-3|TRBJ1-4|-
CAVSRTNEKLFF
TGTGCCGTCAGCAGAACGAATGAAAAACTGTTTTTT
>-|TRBV24-1|TRBJ1-2|TRBD1
CATSDATGRGYTF
TGTGCCACCAGTGACGCGACAGGGAGAGGCTACACCTTC
>-|TRBV11-2|TRBJ1-6|-
CASSLRDNSPLHF
TGTGCCAGCAGCTTGCGAGATAATTCACCCCTCCACTTT
>-|TRBV11-2|TRBJ2-7|-
CASSLVPGDSYEQYF
TGTGCCAGCAGCTTAGTTCCCGGGGACTCCTACGAGCAGTACTTC
>-|TRBV2|TRBJ1-5|-
CASSGGGDQPQHF
TGTGCCAGCAGTGGGGGGGGTGATCAGCCCCAGCATTTT
>once|TRBV19|TRBJ2-1|TRBD2
CASSFRGGIYNEQFF
TGTGCCAGTAGTTTCCGGGGGGGCATCTACAATGAGCAGTTCTTC
>-|TRBV25-1|TRBJ1-5|-
CASSGQGQPQHF
TGTGCCAGCAGTGGGCAGGGACAGCCCCAGCATTTT
>-|TRBV29-1|TRBJ2-5|-
CSVGATGSETQYF
TGCAGCGTTGGGGCAACAGGGTCGGAGACCCAGTACTTC
>-|TRBV6-1|TRBJ1-5|-
CASSEALPGQLRQPQHF
TGTGCCAGCAGTGAAGCGCTTCCTGGGCAGTTAAGGCAGCCCCAGCATTTT
>-|TRBV9|TRBJ2-1|TRBD1
CASSTKTGMAYNEQFF
TGTGCCAGCAGCACTAAGACAGGGATGGCCTACAATGAGCAGTTCTTC
>-|TRBV2|TRBJ1-1|TRBD1
CASSELGQGGTEAFF
TGTGCCAGCAGTGAATTGGGACAGGGGGGCACTGAAGCTTTCTTT
>once|TRBV4-1|TRBJ2-3|-
CASSQGRHRVGTDTQYF
TGCGCCAGCAGCCAAGGTCGGCACAGGGTGGGCACAGATACGCAGTATTTT
>-|TRBV25-1|TRBJ1-2|-
CASSLTTPRDTYGYTF
TGTGCCAGCAGTCTAACTACTCCCCGGGACACCTATGGCTACACCTTC
>-|TRBV5-8|TRBJ1-2|TRBD1
CARERDSPYGYTF
TGTGCCAGGGAACGGGACAGCCCCTATGGCTACACCTTC
>-|TRBV5-8|TRBJ1-2|-
CASSLVRGDYGYTF
TGTGCCAGCAGCTTGGTCCGGGGGGATTATGGCTACACCTTC
>-|TRBV5-8|TRBJ1-4|-
CASILISTGTNEKLFF
TGTGCCAGCATTCTGATCTCGACGGGAACTAATGAAAAACTGTTTTTT
>-|TRBV3-1/TRBV3-2|TRBJ1-1|-
CASSQADTEAFF
TGTGCCAGCAGCCAGGCGGACACTGAAGCTTTCTTT
>-|TRBV5-1|TRBJ1-1|TRBD1
CASSLGQVRTEAFF
TGCGCCAGCAGCCTCGGACAGGTTAGGACTGAAGCTTTCTTT
>-|TRBV24-1|TRBJ2-3|-
CATSDLIFSAQYF
TGTGCCACCAGTGATTTAATATTTAGCGCGCAGTATTTT
>-|TRBV6-5|TRBJ2-1|-
CASSPGVLSNEQFF
TGTGCCAGCAGTCCAGGGGTTCTTTCCAATGAGCAGTTCTTC
>-|TRBV29-1|TRBJ1-2|-
CSVESYGEGYTF
TGCAGCGTTGAGTCCTACGGGGAGGGCTACACCTTC
>-|TRBV5-1|TRBJ2-5|-
CASSLGASPSQETQYF
TGCGCCAGCAGCTTGGGAGCTAGCCCGTCCCAAGAGACCCAGTACTTC